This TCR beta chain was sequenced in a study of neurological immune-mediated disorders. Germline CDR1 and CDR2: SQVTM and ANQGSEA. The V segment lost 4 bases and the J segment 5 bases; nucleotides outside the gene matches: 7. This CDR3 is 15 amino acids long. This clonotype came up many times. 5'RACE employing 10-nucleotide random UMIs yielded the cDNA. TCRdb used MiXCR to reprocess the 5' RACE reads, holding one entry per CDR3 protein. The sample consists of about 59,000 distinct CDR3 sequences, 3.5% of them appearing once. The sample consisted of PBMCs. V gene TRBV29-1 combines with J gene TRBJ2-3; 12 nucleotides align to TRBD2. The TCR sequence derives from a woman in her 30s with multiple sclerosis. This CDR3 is CSVAMTSGGQDTQYF. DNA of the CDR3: TGCAGCGTTGCCATGACTAGCGGGGGACAAGATACGCAGTATTTT.